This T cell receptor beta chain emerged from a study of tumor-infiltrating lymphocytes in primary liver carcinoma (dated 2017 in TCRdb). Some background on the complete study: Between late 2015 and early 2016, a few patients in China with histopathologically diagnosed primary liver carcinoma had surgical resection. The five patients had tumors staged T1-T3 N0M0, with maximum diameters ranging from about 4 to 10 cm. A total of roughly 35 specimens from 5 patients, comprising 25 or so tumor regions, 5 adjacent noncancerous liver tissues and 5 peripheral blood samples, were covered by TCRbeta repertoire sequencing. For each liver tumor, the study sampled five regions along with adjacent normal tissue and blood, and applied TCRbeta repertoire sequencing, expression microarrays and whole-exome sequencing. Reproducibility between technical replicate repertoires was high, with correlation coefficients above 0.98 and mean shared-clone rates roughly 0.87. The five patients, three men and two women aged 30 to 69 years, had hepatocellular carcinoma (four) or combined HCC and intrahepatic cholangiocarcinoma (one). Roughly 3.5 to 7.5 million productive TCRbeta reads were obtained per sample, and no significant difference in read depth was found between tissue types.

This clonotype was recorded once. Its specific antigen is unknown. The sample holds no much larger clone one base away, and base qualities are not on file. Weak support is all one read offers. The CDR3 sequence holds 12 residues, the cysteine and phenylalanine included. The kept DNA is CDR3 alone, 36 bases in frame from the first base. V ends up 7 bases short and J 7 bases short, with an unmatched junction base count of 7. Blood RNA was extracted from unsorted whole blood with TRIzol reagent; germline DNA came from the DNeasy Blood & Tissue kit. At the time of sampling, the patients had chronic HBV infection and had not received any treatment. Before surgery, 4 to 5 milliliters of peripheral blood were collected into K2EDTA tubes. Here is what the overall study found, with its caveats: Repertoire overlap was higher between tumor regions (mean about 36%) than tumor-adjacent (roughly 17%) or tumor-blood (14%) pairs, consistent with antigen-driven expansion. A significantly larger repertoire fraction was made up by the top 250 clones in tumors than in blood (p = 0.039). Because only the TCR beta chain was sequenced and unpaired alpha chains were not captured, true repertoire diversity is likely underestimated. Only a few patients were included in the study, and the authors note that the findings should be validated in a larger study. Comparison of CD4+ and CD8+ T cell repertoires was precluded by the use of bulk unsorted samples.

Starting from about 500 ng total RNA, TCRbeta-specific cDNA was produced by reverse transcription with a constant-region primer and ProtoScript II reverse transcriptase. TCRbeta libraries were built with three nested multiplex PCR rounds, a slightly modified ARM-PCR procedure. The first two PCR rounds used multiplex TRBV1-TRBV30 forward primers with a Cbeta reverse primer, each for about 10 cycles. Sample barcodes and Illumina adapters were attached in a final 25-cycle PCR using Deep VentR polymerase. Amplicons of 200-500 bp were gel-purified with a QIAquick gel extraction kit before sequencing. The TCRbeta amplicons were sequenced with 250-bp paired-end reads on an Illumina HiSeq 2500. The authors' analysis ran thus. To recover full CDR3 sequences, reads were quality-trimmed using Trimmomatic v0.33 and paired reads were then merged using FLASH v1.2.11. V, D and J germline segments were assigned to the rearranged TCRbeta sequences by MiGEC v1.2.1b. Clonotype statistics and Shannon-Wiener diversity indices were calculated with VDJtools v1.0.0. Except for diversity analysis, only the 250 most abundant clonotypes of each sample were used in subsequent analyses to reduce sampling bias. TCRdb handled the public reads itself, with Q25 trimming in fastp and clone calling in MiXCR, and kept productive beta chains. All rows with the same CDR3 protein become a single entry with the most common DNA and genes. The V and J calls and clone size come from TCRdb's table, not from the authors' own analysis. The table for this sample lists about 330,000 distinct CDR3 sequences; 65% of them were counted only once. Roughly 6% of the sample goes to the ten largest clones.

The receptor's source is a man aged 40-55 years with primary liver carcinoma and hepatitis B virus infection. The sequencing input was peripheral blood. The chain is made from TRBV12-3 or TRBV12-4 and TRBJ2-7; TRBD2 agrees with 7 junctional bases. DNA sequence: TGTGCCAGCAACGCGGGGGTGTGTGAGCAGTACTTC. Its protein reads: CASNAGVCEQYF.